The entry below describes one TCR beta chain. The target antigen is unknown. The data originate from a study of cytomegalovirus exposure and HLA in healthy donors. Study as a whole: A prior study identified 117 million unique TCR beta sequences from 150 million to 200 million T cells. Study findings and constraints: Associated with HLA alleles at 0.05 false discovery rate in a later analysis were 16,951 TCR beta sequences. Specificity of a few CMV-associated chains for CMV antigens was verified in vitro.

Among the donors, all were healthy bone marrow donors. The CDR3 covers 14 residues. The germline gives CDR1 LNHDA, CDR2 SQIVND (reference sequence). V shed 10 bases and J 2 bases; nucleotides not matched to a gene: 5. The PCR contained 60 Vbeta and 13 Jbeta primers. The protocol was immunoSEQ multiplex PCR, while the TCRdb copy is restricted to in-frame clones and leaves out a portion. The sample consists of roughly 150,000 clones, roughly 84% of them appearing once. The sequencing input was PBMCs. The chain couples TRBV19 to TRBJ2-5; 12 bases agree with TRBD2. The receptor was derived from a young woman in good health and CMV-seronegative. The CDR3: CATAGLAGQETQYF. CDR3 DNA sequence: TGTGCCACCGCCGGACTAGCGGGGCAAGAGACCCAGTACTTC.